The sequence of this T cell receptor beta chain was determined in a study of cytomegalovirus exposure and HLA in healthy donors. Study-level findings and limits: Earlier analysis looked at TCR beta V segments, and most were productive about 90% or about 30% of the time. Cytomegalovirus status was reportedly diagnosed by the classifier with high sensitivity and specificity. Analysis was carried out at a later point, and it linked a missense DCLRE1C variant to TCR beta V- and J-gene trimming. Through in vitro validation, a few CMV-associated chains were shown to be specific for CMV antigens.

This clone was counted between two and nine times. No antigen is known for it. V lost 7 bases, J lost 4 bases, and 18 bases lay in between. The germline V gene has CDR1 SGHTA and CDR2 FQGNSA. The CDR3 length is 15 residues. The PCR had 60 Vbeta and 13 Jbeta primers. Profiling relied on immunoSEQ multiplex PCR, and the TCRdb table lists in-frame clones only, not all of them. Of approximately 180,000 clones listed, roughly 80% are singletons. The origin of this receptor is a woman in her late teens or twenties in good health and CMV-seronegative. Sequencing was done on a sample of PBMCs. The V call is TRBV7-2, the J call TRBJ2-3, with a weak D call TRBD2 (6 bases). CDR3 in amino acids: CASTLRDWGADTQYF. In DNA form, the CDR3 reads TGTGCCAGCACCCTCCGGGACTGGGGCGCAGATACGCAGTATTTT.